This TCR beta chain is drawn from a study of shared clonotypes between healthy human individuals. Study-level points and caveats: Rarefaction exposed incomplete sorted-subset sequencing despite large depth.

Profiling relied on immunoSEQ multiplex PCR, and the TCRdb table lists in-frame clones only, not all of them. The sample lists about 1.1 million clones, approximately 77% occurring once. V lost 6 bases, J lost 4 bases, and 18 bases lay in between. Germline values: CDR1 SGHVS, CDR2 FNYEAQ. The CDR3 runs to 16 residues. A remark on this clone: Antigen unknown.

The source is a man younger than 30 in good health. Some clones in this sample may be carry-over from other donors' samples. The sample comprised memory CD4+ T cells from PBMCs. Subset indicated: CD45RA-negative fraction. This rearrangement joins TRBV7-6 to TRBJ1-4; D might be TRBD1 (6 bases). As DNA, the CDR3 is TGTGCCAGCAGTCCCAACCCGGGGGCGAATAATGAAAAACTGTTTTTT. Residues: CASSPNPGANNEKLFF. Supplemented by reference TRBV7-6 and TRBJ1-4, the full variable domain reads GAGVSQSPRYKVTKRGQDVALRCDPISGHVSLYWYRQALGQGPEFLTYFNYEAQQDKSGLPNDRFSAERPEGSISTLTIQRTEQRDSAMYRCASSPNPGANNEKLFFGSGTQLSVL.